The 16 T cell receptor beta chains presented below share a single source sample, sequenced in a study of T-cell reconstitution after alpha-beta-depleted transplantation in children. Molecular barcoding with unique molecular identifiers was used for the TCRbeta library. Via MiXCR, TCRdb re-called the PCR reads, giving one row per CDR3 protein. The sample has approximately 290,000 distinct CDR3 sequences, approximately 10% seen once. Material: peripheral blood, obtained 180 days after TCRalphabeta/CD19-depleted stem cell transplant. All receptors derive from a male patient aged 2 to 10 who had a stem cell transplant for chronic granulomatous disease, so the T cells may come from the graft donor.

Many counts were recorded for this clonotype. The chain joins TRBV6-5 to TRBJ2-7; either TRBD1 or TRBD2 may supply D (5 bases each). The CDR3 totals 14 residues. V was pared by 0 bases and J by 12 bases, with 18 bases between. CDR1 is MNHEY and CDR2 is SVGAGI in the germline V gene. CDR3 nucleotides: TGTGCCAGCAGTTACTCGGTATGGGACCTTACTCGGTACTTC. Translation gives CASSYSVWDLTRYF.

At least ten counts were recorded for this clonotype. The CDR3 DNA follows: TGCGCCAGCAGCTCAGGACAGGGAAGCAACGAGCAGTACTTC. This gives the protein CASSSGQGSNEQYF. V usage is TRBV5-1 and J usage is TRBJ2-7; 8 bases line up with TRBD1. CDR3 length: 14 amino acids. Per germline, CDR1 SGHRS and CDR2 YFSETQ. J was trimmed by 5 bases and V by 3 bases; bases with no gene match: 7.

This clonotype appeared many times. This sequence joins TRBV6-2 or TRBV6-3 and TRBJ1-5, with D uncertain. CDR1 MNHEY and CDR2 SVGEGT come from the germline V gene. Trimming took 5 bases from V and 6 from J, leaving 20 bases between them. This CDR3 region has 16 residues. The CDR3 reads CASSVQGGSYGQPQHF. CDR3 nucleotides: TGTGCCAGCAGTGTTCAAGGAGGTAGCTACGGTCAGCCCCAGCATTTT.

This clonotype was observed at least ten times. The CDR3 DNA reads as TGCGCCAGCAGCGCGGGTCTTGCGGGAGCGGGTGAGCAGTTCTTC. This codes for CASSAGLAGAGEQFF. The chain links TRBV5-1 to TRBJ2-1; TRBD2 matches at 7 bases. CDR1 and CDR2 (germline): SGHRS, YFSETQ. The CDR3 is 15 amino acids. The V and J ends lost 4 bases and 9 bases, in that order; junction bases with no gene match: 13.

This clonotype was seen many times. V and J are TRBV15 and TRBJ1-1; the match to TRBD1 covers 9 bases. The CDR3 runs to 17 residues. The ends lost 4 bases at V and 2 bases at J; junction bases unmatched: 11. Germline assignment: CDR1 LNHNV and CDR2 YYDKDF (reference sequence). CDR3 amino acids: CATSKYSQGARNTEAFF. The CDR3 DNA reads as TGTGCCACCAGCAAATACTCACAGGGGGCGCGTAACACTGAAGCTTTCTTT.

This sequence joins TRBV19 and TRBJ1-5; D ambiguous. V was clipped by 4 bases and J by 0 bases, with 10 bases between them. Germline loops: CDR1 LNHDA, CDR2 SQIVND (reference sequence). The CDR3 contains 15 residues. CDR3 sequence: CASSRGNPSNQPQHF. The CDR3 DNA follows: TGTGCCAGTAGTAGAGGGAACCCTAGCAATCAGCCCCAGCATTTT. The variable domain in full, completed from reference TRBV19 and TRBJ1-5, reads DGGITQSPKYLFRKEGQNVTLSCEQNLNHDAMYWYRQDPGQGLRLIYYSQIVNDFQKGDIAEGYSVSREKKESFPLTVTSAQKNPTAFYLCASSRGNPSNQPQHFGDGTRLSIL.

This sequence joins TRBV29-1 and TRBJ2-3; TRBD1 agrees at 7 bases. The V gene's germline CDR1 is SQVTM and CDR2 ANQGSEA. The junction had 4 bases not matched to a gene; V was cut back by 5 bases and J by 2 bases. The CDR3 spans 13 residues. The CDR3 DNA is TGCAGCGTTAAGGGGACAGTCACAGATACGCAGTATTTT. It codes for CSVKGTVTDTQYF.

This clonotype was seen ten or more times. The rearrangement uses TRBV12-3 or TRBV12-4 and TRBJ2-1; D call uncertain. The CDR3 extends over 12 amino acids. Trimming shortened V by 5 bases and J by 8 bases, and 10 bases separated the two germline ends. The CDR3 region is CASSPHWDEQFF. The CDR3 nucleotides are TGTGCCAGCAGTCCACATTGGGATGAGCAGTTCTTC.

This clonotype occurred many times. The genes are TRBV6-5 and TRBJ2-5, with 8 bases lining up with TRBD2. V dropped 0 bases and J dropped 5; count of bases not matched to a gene: 11. The CDR3 length is 17 residues. CDR1 is MNHEY, CDR2 SVGAGI, per germline. The CDR3 region is CASSYSSGGGGAETQYF. In DNA, the CDR3 is TGTGCCAGCAGTTACTCGAGCGGGGGTGGCGGGGCGGAGACCCAGTACTTC.

Points on this clonotype: This may arise from a read error, as a much more abundant clone is one base away. The chain links TRBV10-3 to TRBJ2-7, with a weak D call TRBD2 (6 bases). Deletions cut 6 bases from V and 1 base from J, with 13 bases between. Germline V gives CDR1 ENHRY, CDR2 SYGVKD. This CDR3 contains 14 residues. The CDR3 is CAIRAGLGSYEQYF. The DNA of the CDR3 is TGTGCCATCAGAGCGGGTTTAGGTTCCTACGAGCAGTACTTC.

This clonotype was seen repeatedly, ten times or more. The rearrangement links TRBV7-8 to TRBJ2-3; the match to TRBD2 covers 13 bases. Per the germline V gene, CDR1 is SGHVS and CDR2 is FQNEAQ. The CDR3 consists of 17 residues. With 1 base clipped from V and 5 bases from J, the junction kept 6 bases outside the gene matches. CDR3 coding DNA: TGTGCCAGCAGCTTAGGGGGACTAGCGGGGAGGCGAGATACGCAGTATTTT. As protein: CASSLGGLAGRRDTQYF.

This clonotype showed up many times. In nucleotides, the CDR3 is TGTGCCAGCAGTTTGGTGGTGGCAGGGGGCACAGATACGCAGTATTTT. Its protein product is CASSLVVAGGTDTQYF. The gene calls are TRBV28 and TRBJ2-3; TRBD1 might be the D (6 bases). The length of the CDR3 is 16 residues. V was clipped by 3 bases and J by 1 base, with 14 bases between them. CDR1 and CDR2 from the germline V gene are MDHEN and SYDVKM.

Comments on this clonotype: A much larger clone sits a single nucleotide away, making a read error possible. The chain carries TRBV7-6 and TRBJ2-7; tentatively, D is TRBD1 (5 bases). V was pared by 5 bases and J by 8 bases, with 16 bases between. Germline CDR1 reads SGHVS; CDR2 reads FNYEAQ. CDR3 length: 13 amino acids. CDR3 coding DNA: TGTGCCAGCAGCCTACAGGATTCCTTCAAGCAGTACTTC. Encoded protein: CASSLQDSFKQYF.

The chain recombines TRBV3-1 with TRBJ2-1; TRBD2 matches 9 bases. CDR3 length equals 16 residues. Germline CDR1 is LGHDT and CDR2 is YNNKEL (reference sequence). J gave up 8 bases and V 0 bases, and 8 bases lay outside the gene matches. The CDR3 protein is CASSQDWLAGRDEQFF. Here the CDR3 DNA reads TGTGCCAGCAGCCAAGATTGGCTAGCGGGAAGGGATGAGCAGTTCTTC.

There are many counts of this clonotype. The chain links TRBV29-1 to TRBJ1-1, with 7 bases fitting TRBD1. Trimming took 4 bases from V and 4 from J; bases not matched to a gene: 12. CDR3 size: 15 residues. The V gene's germline CDR1 is SQVTM and CDR2 ANQGSEA. CDR3 in amino acids: CSVGQGGTWSTEAFF. Written as DNA, the CDR3 is TGCAGCGTTGGACAGGGTGGCACCTGGAGCACTGAAGCTTTCTTT.

This clonotype was observed at least ten times. The J gene is TRBJ2-7, the V gene TRBV28; D is unresolved. This CDR3 contains 14 residues. The germline V gene has CDR1 MDHEN and CDR2 SYDVKM. The V gene lost 4 bases and the J gene lost 3 bases, with 13 bases spanning the gap. CDR3 nucleotide sequence: TGTGCCAGCAGTTCGACGCCTGATGACTACGAGCAGTACTTC. Amino acid sequence: CASSSTPDDYEQYF. The variable domain in full, with the rest retrieved from reference TRBV28 and TRBJ2-7, is DVKVTQSSRYLVKRTGEKVFLECVQDMDHENMFWYRQDPGLGLRLIYFSYDVKMKEKGDIPEGYSVSREKKERFSLILESASTNQTSMYLCASSSTPDDYEQYFGPGTRLTVT.